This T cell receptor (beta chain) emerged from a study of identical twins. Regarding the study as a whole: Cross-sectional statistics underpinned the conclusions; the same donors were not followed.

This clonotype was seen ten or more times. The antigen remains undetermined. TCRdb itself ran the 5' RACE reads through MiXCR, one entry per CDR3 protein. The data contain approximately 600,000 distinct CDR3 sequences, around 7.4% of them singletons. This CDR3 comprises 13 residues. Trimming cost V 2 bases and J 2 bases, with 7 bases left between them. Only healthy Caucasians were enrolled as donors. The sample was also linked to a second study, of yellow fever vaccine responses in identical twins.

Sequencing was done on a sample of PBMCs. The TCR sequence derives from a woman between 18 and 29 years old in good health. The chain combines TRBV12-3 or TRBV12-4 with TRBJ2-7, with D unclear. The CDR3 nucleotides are TGTGCCAGCAGTTTAACACCTACCTACGAGCAGTACGTC. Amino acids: CASSLTPTYEQYV.